This T cell receptor beta chain was profiled in a study of blood T cells in healthy people across ages. Overall study: Per every two T cells, about one barcoded beta molecule was captured by template switching. General observations from the study: The study lacked donor CMV status, which possibly confounded expanded clonotype changes. Roughly linear declines in TCR beta diversity per million T cells occurred with age.

About this clonotype: Its antigen is as yet unknown.

The CDR3 is made up of 14 amino acids. Germline V gene lookup returns CDR1 SEHNR and CDR2 FQNEAQ (reference sequence). Primed by a sample-barcoded 5' primer and a J-beta primer mix, a second PCR proceeded for roughly 7 to 12 cycles. Using its own MiXCR run on the 5' RACE reads, TCRdb lists one record per CDR3 protein. The sample has 700,000 or so distinct CDR3 sequences; over 40% are singletons. The TCR sequence derives from a man older than 75 in good health. The sequenced sample was blood. The V gene is TRBV7-9, the J gene TRBJ2-7, with D maybe TRBD1 (5 bases). TRBJ2-1 explains the end of the DNA better; the J call may be wrong. The CDR3 sequence: CASSLDSTANEQFF. CDR3 nucleotides: TGTGCCAGCAGCCTAGATTCGACAGCCAATGAGCAGTTCTTC.